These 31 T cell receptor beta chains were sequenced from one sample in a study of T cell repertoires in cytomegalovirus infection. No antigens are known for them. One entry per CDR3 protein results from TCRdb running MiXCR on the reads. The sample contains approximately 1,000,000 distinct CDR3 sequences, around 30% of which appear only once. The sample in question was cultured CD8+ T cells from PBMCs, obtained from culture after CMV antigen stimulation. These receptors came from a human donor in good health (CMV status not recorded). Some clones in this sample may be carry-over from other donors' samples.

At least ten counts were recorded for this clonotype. CDR3 sequence reads: CASSLIGAPGTDTQYF. The CDR3 region has the DNA TGTGCCAGCAGCCTGATAGGTGCCCCCGGCACAGATACGCAGTATTTT. This chain uses TRBV7-6 with TRBJ2-3; D is uncertain. V lost 5 bases, J lost 1 base, and 16 bases lay in between. CDR1 and CDR2 (germline): SGHVS, FNYEAQ. This CDR3 spans 16 amino acids. Together with reference TRBV7-6 and TRBJ2-3, the CDR3 gives the full variable domain: GAGVSQSPRYKVTKRGQDVALRCDPISGHVSLYWYRQALGQGPEFLTYFNYEAQQDKSGLPNDRFSAERPEGSISTLTIQRTEQRDSAMYRCASSLIGAPGTDTQYFGPGTRLTVL.

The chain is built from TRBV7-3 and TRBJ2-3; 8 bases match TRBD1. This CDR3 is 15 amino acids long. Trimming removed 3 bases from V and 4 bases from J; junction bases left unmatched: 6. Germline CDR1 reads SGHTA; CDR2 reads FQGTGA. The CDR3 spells CASSFVQGVSDTQYF. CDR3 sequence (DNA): TGTGCCAGCAGCTTTGTACAGGGGGTTTCAGATACGCAGTATTTT.

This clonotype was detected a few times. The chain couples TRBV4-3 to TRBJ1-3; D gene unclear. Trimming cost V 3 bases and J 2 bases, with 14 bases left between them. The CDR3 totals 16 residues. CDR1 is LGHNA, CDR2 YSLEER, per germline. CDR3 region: CASSQARSDAGNTIYF. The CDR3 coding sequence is TGCGCCAGCAGCCAGGCTAGAAGTGACGCTGGAAACACCATATATTTT.

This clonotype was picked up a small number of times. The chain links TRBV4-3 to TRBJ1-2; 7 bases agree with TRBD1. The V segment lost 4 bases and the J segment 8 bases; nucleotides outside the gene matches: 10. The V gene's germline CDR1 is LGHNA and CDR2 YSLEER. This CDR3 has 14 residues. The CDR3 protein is CASSPHGQGDGYTF. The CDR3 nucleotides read TGCGCCAGCAGCCCACACGGGCAGGGGGACGGCTACACCTTC.

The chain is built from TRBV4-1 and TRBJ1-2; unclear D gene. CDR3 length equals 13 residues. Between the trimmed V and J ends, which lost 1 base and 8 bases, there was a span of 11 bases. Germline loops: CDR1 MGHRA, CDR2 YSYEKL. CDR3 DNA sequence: TGCGCCAGCAGCCAAGCCGGGTACGGAGGCTACACCTTC. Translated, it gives CASSQAGYGGYTF.

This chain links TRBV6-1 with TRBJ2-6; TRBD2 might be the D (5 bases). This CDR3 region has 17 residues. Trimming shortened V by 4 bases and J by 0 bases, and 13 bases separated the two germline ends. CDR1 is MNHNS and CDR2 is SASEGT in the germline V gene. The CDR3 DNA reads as TGTGCCAGCAGTGTTAGGCAGGACTTCTCTGGGGCCAACGTCCTGACTTTC. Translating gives CASSVRQDFSGANVLTF.

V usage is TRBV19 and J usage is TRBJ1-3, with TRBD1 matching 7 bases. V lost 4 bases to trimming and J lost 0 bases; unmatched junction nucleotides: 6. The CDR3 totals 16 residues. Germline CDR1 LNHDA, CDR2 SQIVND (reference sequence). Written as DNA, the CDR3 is TGTGCCAGTAGTACCAAGGACAGGTACTCTGGAAACACCATATATTTT. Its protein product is CASSTKDRYSGNTIYF.

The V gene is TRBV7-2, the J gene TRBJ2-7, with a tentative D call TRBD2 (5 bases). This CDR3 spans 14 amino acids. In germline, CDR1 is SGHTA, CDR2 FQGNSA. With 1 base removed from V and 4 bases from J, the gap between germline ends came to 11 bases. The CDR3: CASSLDGEGYEQYV. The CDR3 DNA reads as TGTGCCAGCAGCTTAGATGGAGAGGGATACGAGCAGTACGTC.

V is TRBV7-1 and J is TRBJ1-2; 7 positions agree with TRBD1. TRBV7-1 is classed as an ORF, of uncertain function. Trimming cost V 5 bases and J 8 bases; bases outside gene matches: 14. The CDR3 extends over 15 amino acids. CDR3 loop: CASSPRGGGLEGYTF. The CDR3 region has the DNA TGTGCCAGCAGCCCCAGGGGAGGGGGCTTGGAGGGCTACACCTTC.

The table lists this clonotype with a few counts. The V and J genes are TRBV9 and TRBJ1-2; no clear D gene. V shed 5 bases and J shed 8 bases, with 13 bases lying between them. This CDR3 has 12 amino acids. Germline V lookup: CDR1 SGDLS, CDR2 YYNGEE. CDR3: CASSAGGRGYTF. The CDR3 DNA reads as TGTGCCAGCAGTGCCGGAGGGCGAGGCTACACCTTC.

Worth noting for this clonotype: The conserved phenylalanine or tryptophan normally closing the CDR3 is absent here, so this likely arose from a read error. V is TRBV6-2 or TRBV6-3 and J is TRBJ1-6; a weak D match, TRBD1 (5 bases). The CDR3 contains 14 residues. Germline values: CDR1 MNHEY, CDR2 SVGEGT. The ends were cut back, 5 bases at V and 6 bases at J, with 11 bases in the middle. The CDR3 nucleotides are TGTGCCAGCAGTATCGCGAGGGGTAATTCACCCCTCCACTCT. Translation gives CASSIARGNSPLHS.

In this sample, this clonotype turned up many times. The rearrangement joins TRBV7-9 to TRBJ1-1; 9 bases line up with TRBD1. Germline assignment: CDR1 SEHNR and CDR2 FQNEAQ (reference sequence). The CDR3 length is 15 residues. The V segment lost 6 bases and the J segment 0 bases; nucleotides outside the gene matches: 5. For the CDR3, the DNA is TGTGCCAGCAGTGGACAGGGGCCATTGAACACTGAAGCTTTCTTT. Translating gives CASSGQGPLNTEAFF. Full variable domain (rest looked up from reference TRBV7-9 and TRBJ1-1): DTGVSQNPRHKITKRGQNVTFRCDPISEHNRLYWYRQTLGQGPEFLTYFQNEAQLEKSRLLSDRFSAERPKGSFSTLEIQRTEQGDSAMYLCASSGQGPLNTEAFFGQGTRLTVV.

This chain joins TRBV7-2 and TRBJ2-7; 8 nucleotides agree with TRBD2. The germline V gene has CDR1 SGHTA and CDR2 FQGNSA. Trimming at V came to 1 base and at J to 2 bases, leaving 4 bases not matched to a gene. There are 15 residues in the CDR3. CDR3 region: CASSLGPRGAYEQYF. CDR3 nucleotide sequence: TGTGCCAGCAGCTTAGGTCCGCGGGGGGCCTACGAGCAGTACTTC.

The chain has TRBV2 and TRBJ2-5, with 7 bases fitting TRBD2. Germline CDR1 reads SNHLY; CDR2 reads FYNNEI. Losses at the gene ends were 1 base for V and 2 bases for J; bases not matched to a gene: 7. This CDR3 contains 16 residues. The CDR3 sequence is CASSEGLGRDQETQYF. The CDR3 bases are TGTGCCAGCAGTGAAGGGTTAGGGAGGGATCAAGAGACCCAGTACTTC.

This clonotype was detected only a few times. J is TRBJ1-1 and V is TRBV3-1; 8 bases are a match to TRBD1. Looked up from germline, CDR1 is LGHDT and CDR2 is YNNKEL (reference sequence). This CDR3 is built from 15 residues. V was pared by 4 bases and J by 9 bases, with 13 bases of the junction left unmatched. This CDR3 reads CASSPGQGRLPKAFF. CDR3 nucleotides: TGTGCCAGCAGCCCAGGACAGGGCCGCCTGCCTAAAGCTTTCTTT. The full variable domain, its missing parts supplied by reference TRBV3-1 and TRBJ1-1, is DTAVSQTPKYLVTQMGNDKSIKCEQNLGHDTMYWYKQDSKKFLKIMFSYNNKELIINETVPNRFSPKSPDKAHLNLHINSLELGDSAVYFCASSPGQGRLPKAFFGQGTRLTVV.

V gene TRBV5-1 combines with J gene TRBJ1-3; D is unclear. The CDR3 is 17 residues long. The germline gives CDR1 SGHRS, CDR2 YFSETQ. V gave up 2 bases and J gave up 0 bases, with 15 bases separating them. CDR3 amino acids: CASSLWGQSDSGNTIYF. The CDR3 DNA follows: TGCGCCAGCAGCTTATGGGGTCAGTCCGACTCTGGAAACACCATATATTTT.

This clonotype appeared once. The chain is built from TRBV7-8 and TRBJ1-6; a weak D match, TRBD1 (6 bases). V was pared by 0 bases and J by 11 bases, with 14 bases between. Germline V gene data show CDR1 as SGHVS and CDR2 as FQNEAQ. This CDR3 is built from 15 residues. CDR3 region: CASSLARGPGPPLHF. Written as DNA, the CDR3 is TGTGCCAGCAGCTTAGCGCGGGGGCCTGGGCCACCCCTCCACTTT.

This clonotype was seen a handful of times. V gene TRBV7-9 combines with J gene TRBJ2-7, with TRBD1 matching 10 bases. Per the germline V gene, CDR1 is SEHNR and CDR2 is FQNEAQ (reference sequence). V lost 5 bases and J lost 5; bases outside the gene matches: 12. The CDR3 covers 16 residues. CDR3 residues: CASSPRQGAKSDEQYF. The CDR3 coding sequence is TGTGCCAGCAGCCCCAGACAGGGGGCTAAATCGGACGAGCAGTACTTC.

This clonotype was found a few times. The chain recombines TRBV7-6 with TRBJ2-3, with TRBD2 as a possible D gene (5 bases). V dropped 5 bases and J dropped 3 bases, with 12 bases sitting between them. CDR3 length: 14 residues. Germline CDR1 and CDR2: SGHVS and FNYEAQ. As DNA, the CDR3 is TGTGCCAGCAGCCTAGGACCGGGGACAGATACGCAGTATTTT. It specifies CASSLGPGTDTQYF. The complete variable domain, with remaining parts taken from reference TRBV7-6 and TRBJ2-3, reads GAGVSQSPRYKVTKRGQDVALRCDPISGHVSLYWYRQALGQGPEFLTYFNYEAQQDKSGLPNDRFSAERPEGSISTLTIQRTEQRDSAMYRCASSLGPGTDTQYFGPGTRLTVL.

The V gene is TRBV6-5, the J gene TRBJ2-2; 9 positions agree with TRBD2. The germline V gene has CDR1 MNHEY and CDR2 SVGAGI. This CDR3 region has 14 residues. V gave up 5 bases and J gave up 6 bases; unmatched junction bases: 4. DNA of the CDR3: TGTGCCAGCAGTCCCGGGACTAGCCCCGGGGAGCTGTTTTTT. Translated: CASSPGTSPGELFF.

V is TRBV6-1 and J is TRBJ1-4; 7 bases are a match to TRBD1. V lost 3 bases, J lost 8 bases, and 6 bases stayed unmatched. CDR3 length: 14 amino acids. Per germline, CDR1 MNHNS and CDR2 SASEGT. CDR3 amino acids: CASSDSYRGEKLFF. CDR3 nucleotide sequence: TGTGCCAGCAGTGACTCCTACAGGGGCGAAAAACTGTTTTTT.

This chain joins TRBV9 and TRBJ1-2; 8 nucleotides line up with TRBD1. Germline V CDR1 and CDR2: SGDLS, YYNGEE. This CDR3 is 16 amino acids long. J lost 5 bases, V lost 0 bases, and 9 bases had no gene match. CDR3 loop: CASSVAPGQGAYGYTF. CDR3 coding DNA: TGTGCCAGCAGCGTAGCCCCGGGTCAGGGGGCTTATGGCTACACCTTC.

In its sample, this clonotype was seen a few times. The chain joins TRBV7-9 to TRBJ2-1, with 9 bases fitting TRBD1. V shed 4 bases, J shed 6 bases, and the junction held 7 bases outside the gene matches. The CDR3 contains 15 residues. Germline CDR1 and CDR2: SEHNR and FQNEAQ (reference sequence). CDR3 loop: CASSSPGQGFNEQFF. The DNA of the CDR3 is TGTGCCAGCAGCTCCCCGGGACAGGGTTTCAATGAGCAGTTCTTC.

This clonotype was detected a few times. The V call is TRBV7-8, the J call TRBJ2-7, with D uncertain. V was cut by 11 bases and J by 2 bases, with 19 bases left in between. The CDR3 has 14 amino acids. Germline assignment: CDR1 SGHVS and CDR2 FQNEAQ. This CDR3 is CAVMGNPLPYEQYF. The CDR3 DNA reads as TGTGCCGTCATGGGAAACCCGCTACCCTACGAGCAGTACTTC.

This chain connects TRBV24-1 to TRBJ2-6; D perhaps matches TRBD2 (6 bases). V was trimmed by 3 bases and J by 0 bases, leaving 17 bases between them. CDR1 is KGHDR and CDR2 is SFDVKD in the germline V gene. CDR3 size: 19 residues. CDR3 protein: CATSDRKGPGGSGANVLTF. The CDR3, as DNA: TGTGCCACCAGTGATCGTAAGGGACCCGGGGGCTCTGGGGCCAACGTCCTGACTTTC.

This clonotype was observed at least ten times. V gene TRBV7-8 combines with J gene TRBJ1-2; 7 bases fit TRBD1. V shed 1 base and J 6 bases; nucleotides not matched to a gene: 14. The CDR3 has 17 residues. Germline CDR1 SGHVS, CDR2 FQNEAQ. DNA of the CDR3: TGTGCCAGCAGCTTAGGTGGCCACCGGGACAGAGTAAATGGCTACACCTTC. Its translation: CASSLGGHRDRVNGYTF.

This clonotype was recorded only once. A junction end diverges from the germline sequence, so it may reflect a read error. The CDR3 DNA follows: TGTACCATCAGGGAGGTCACGGAGTTCTCTGGGGCCAACGTCCTGACTTTC. Residues: CTIREVTEFSGANVLTF. The J gene is TRBJ2-6, the V gene TRBV10-3; perhaps TRBD2 as D (6 bases). This CDR3 has 17 amino acids. Germline values: CDR1 ENHRY, CDR2 SYGVKD.

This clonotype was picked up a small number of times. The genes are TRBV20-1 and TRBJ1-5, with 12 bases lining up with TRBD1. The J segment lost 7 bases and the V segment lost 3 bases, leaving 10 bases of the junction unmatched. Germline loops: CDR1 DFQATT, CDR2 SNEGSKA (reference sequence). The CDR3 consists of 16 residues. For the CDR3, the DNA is TGCAGTGCTAGTAACCGGGACAGGGGGCCGAGGCAGCCCCAGCATTTT. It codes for CSASNRDRGPRQPQHF.

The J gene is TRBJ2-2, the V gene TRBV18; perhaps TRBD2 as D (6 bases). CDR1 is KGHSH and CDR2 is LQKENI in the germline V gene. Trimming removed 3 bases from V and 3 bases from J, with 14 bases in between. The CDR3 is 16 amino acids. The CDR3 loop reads CASSPVGGADTGELFF. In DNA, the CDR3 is TGTGCCAGCTCACCCGTCGGGGGAGCCGACACCGGGGAGCTGTTTTTT.

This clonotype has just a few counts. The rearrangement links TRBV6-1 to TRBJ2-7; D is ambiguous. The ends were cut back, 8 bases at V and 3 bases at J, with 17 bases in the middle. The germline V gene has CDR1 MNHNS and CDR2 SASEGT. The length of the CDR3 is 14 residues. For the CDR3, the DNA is TGTGCCAGCGGATTGGGTGACTTCCTCTACGAGCAGTACTTC. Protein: CASGLGDFLYEQYF.

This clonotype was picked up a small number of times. The CDR3 loop is CASSFPGRRGEQYF. CDR3 nucleotide sequence: TGTGCCAGCAGTTTTCCGGGACGGCGGGGGGAGCAGTACTTC. The chain employs TRBV27 and TRBJ2-7; 7 nucleotides agree with TRBD2. The CDR3 consists of 14 residues. V was clipped by 3 bases and J by 7 bases; unmatched bases: 9. Germline values: CDR1 MNHEY, CDR2 SMNVEV (reference sequence).